These 5 T cell receptor beta chains share one sample of origin, sequenced in a study of OX40 agonist ivuxolimab in advanced cancers. Libraries were prepared by immunoSEQ multiplex PCR; TCRdb keeps only in-frame clonotypes and omits some of them. Of about 79,000 clones in the sample, more than 85% were seen once. The sample here was CD4+ or CD8+ T cells sorted from blood, taken in a trial of the OX40 agonist ivuxolimab. These TCRs come from an adult with an advanced solid tumor such as melanoma, head and neck, liver or kidney cancer.

The chain carries TRBV28 and TRBJ2-7; D might be TRBD2 (5 bases). CDR1 MDHEN and CDR2 SYDVKM come from the germline V gene. Trimming removed 6 bases from V and 7 bases from J, with 10 bases in between. The CDR3 extends over 11 amino acids. CDR3 loop: CASRQTGEQYF. DNA of the CDR3: TGTGCCAGCAGGCAAACGGGGGAGCAGTACTTC.

The chain uses TRBV28 and TRBJ2-5, with 12 positions matching TRBD1. The J segment lost 4 bases and the V segment lost 3 bases, leaving 6 bases of the junction unmatched. The CDR3 spans 16 residues. Looked up from germline, CDR1 is MDHEN and CDR2 is SYDVKM. The CDR3 nucleotides read TGTGCCAGCAGTTTTTTGGGACAGGGGGCCCGAGAGACCCAGTACTTC. Protein product: CASSFLGQGARETQYF. Combining the CDR3 with reference TRBV28 and TRBJ2-5 gives the whole variable domain DVKVTQSSRYLVKRTGEKVFLECVQDMDHENMFWYRQDPGLGLRLIYFSYDVKMKEKGDIPEGYSVSREKKERFSLILESASTNQTSMYLCASSFLGQGARETQYFGPGTRLLVL.

The chain is built from TRBV28 and TRBJ2-7; D remains unclear. Germline CDR1 MDHEN, CDR2 SYDVKM. CDR3 length: 14 amino acids. V shed 5 bases and J shed 2 bases, with 13 bases lying between them. CDR3 DNA sequence: TGTGCCAGCAGTCCCGGTTCGATCGCCTACGAGCAGTACTTC. It yields the protein CASSPGSIAYEQYF.

J is TRBJ1-5 and V is TRBV5-1; no reliable D call. Germline lookup yields CDR1 SGHRS and CDR2 YFSETQ. V lost 2 bases and J 0 bases, leaving 6 bases between the germline ends. This CDR3 region has 14 residues. As DNA, the CDR3 is TGCGCCAGCAGCTTTGGCGATAGCAATCAGCCCCAGCATTTT. Protein sequence: CASSFGDSNQPQHF. Together with reference TRBV5-1 and TRBJ1-5, the CDR3 gives the full variable domain: KAGVTQTPRYLIKTRGQQVTLSCSPISGHRSVSWYQQTPGQGLQFLFEYFSETQRNKGNFPGRFSGRQFSNSRSEMNVSTLELGDSALYLCASSFGDSNQPQHFGDGTRLSIL.

The rearrangement links TRBV10-3 to TRBJ2-3, with 12 bases aligning to TRBD2. This CDR3 is 17 amino acids long. The junction had 7 bases not matched to a gene; V was cut back by 4 bases and J by 2 bases. Germline V gives CDR1 ENHRY, CDR2 SYGVKD. CDR3 sequence reads: CAISGGLAGRITDTQYF. CDR3 coding DNA: TGTGCCATCAGTGGCGGACTAGCGGGACGCATCACAGATACGCAGTATTTT.